The 30 T cell receptor beta chains in this list originate from one sample, sequenced in a study of cytomegalovirus exposure and HLA in healthy donors. 13 Jbeta primers and 60 Vbeta primers were used for the PCR. Here immunoSEQ multiplex PCR was the method, and the copy in TCRdb shows in-frame clones only, minus some. This sample contains just over 80,000 clones. The source material was PBMCs. The receptors shown here come from a woman under 40 in good health and CMV-seronegative.

The rearrangement uses TRBV7-9 and TRBJ2-7; 8 bases agree with TRBD1. The CDR3 has 14 amino acids. Looked up from germline, CDR1 is SEHNR and CDR2 is FQNEAQ (reference sequence). J gave up 5 bases and V 5 bases, and 8 bases lay outside the gene matches. This chain's CDR3 is CASSKGAGGHEQYF. CDR3 nucleotide sequence: TGTGCCAGCAGCAAGGGGGCAGGGGGCCACGAGCAGTACTTC.

V is TRBV30 and J is TRBJ2-1, with D possibly TRBD2 on 5 matching bases. V was shortened by 4 bases and J by 0 bases, with 10 bases between the two germline ends. The CDR3 loop spans 14 amino acids. Germline CDR1 is GTSNPN and CDR2 is SVGIG (reference sequence). CDR3 residues: CAWTRAASYNEQFF. The DNA for the CDR3 is TGTGCCTGGACGAGGGCCGCCTCCTACAATGAGCAGTTCTTC.

The chain couples TRBV29-1 to TRBJ2-3, with TRBD1 matching over 9 bases. V lost 7 bases to trimming and J lost 4 bases; unmatched junction nucleotides: 9. This CDR3 has 14 residues. Germline V gene lookup returns CDR1 SQVTM and CDR2 ANQGSEA. The CDR3 bases are TGCAGCGCCGGCGGGACAGGGAGCTCAGATACGCAGTATTTT. Translated: CSAGGTGSSDTQYF.

V gene TRBV18 combines with J gene TRBJ1-5; D is uncertain. V dropped 3 bases and J dropped 4 bases, with 7 bases sitting between them. CDR1 and CDR2 from the germline V gene are KGHSH and LQKENI. The CDR3 has 13 amino acids. The CDR3 bases are TGTGCCAGCTCACCTGCGGCTAATCAGCCCCAGCATTTT. This codes for CASSPAANQPQHF.

The chain couples TRBV19 to TRBJ1-5; a weak D match, TRBD1 (5 bases). Germline V gives CDR1 LNHDA, CDR2 SQIVND (reference sequence). The CDR3 runs to 14 residues. Trimming pared 2 bases from V and 3 bases from J, leaving 8 bases between. CDR3 nucleotide sequence: TGTGCCAGTAGTATACAGGGTGTCAATCAGCCCCAGCATTTT. Amino acid sequence: CASSIQGVNQPQHF.

V and J are TRBV6-5 and TRBJ1-2; 9 nucleotides line up with TRBD1. V trimming: 4 bases; J trimming: 3 bases; junction bases outside the gene matches: 6. This CDR3 is 15 amino acids long. The germline CDR1 and CDR2 sequences are MNHEY and SVGAGI. CDR3 in DNA: TGTGCCAGCAGTTGGGACAGGGTGGGAGACTATGGCTACACCTTC. Translation: CASSWDRVGDYGYTF.

The V and J genes are TRBV14 and TRBJ1-2, with 11 bases identical to TRBD1. In germline, CDR1 is SGHDN, CDR2 FVKESK. J was trimmed by 1 base and V by 5 bases; bases with no gene match: 9. The CDR3 is 17 residues long. CDR3 nucleotides: TGTGCCAGCAGCTCGACGGACAGGGGGCGGATTAACTATGGCTACACCTTC. It encodes CASSSTDRGRINYGYTF.

The rearrangement uses TRBV30 and TRBJ2-1; the match to TRBD2 covers 8 bases. The CDR3 sequence is 14 residues long. V shed 4 bases and J 5 bases; nucleotides not matched to a gene: 7. Germline CDR1 reads GTSNPN; CDR2 reads SVGIG (reference sequence). Here the CDR3 reads CAWNGGGSDNEQFF. The CDR3, as DNA: TGTGCCTGGAACGGCGGGGGGTCCGACAATGAGCAGTTCTTC. Together with reference TRBV30 and TRBJ2-1, the CDR3 gives the full variable domain: SQTIHQWPATLVQPVGSPLSLECTVEGTSNPNLYWYRQAAGRGLQLLFYSVGIGQISSEVPQNLSASRPQDRQFILSSKKLLLSDSGFYLCAWNGGGSDNEQFFGPGTRLTVL.

The chain joins TRBV27 to TRBJ1-1; the D gene is possibly TRBD1 (6 bases). The V gene's germline CDR1 is MNHEY and CDR2 SMNVEV (reference sequence). V lost 7 bases and J 5 bases, leaving 20 bases between the germline ends. The CDR3 covers 15 residues. The CDR3 loop reads CASINLQGFKTEAFF. The CDR3 region has the DNA TGTGCCAGCATAAATCTACAGGGTTTCAAAACTGAAGCTTTCTTT.

J is TRBJ1-1 and V is TRBV30; TRBD1 might be the D (5 bases). V gave up 2 bases and J gave up 1 base, with 14 bases separating them. The length of the CDR3 is 15 residues. Per germline, CDR1 GTSNPN and CDR2 SVGIG (reference sequence). CDR3 in amino acids: CAWSIQGGPNTEAFF. CDR3 in DNA: TGTGCCTGGAGTATCCAGGGAGGGCCGAACACTGAAGCTTTCTTT.

The chain recombines TRBV5-1 with TRBJ1-1; tentatively, D is TRBD1 (5 bases). This CDR3 is built from 15 residues. Per the germline V gene, CDR1 is SGHRS and CDR2 is YFSETQ. The V gene lost 4 bases and the J gene lost 5 bases, with 18 bases spanning the gap. The chain's CDR3 is CASSPVGGGKTEAFF. The CDR3 region has the DNA TGCGCCAGCAGCCCGGTTGGGGGGGGTAAAACTGAAGCTTTCTTT. The entire variable domain, with the rest obtained from reference TRBV5-1 and TRBJ1-1, is as follows: KAGVTQTPRYLIKTRGQQVTLSCSPISGHRSVSWYQQTPGQGLQFLFEYFSETQRNKGNFPGRFSGRQFSNSRSEMNVSTLELGDSALYLCASSPVGGGKTEAFFGQGTRLTVV.

The chain uses TRBV5-6 and TRBJ2-7; TRBD1 matches 12 bases. The CDR3 is made up of 15 amino acids. Per germline, CDR1 SGHDT and CDR2 YYEEEE. With 7 bases clipped from V and 5 bases from J, the junction kept 10 bases outside the gene matches. CDR3 DNA sequence: TGTGCCAGCCGGTTAACGGGACAGGGGGCGAACGAGCAGTACTTC. Translation gives CASRLTGQGANEQYF.

Note on this clone: This specimen includes other DNA sequences encoding the same CDR3. The rearrangement joins TRBV6-1 to TRBJ1-1, with no clear D. CDR3 length equals 10 residues. The V gene lost 8 bases and the J gene lost 5 bases, with 6 bases spanning the gap. Looked up from germline, CDR1 is MNHNS and CDR2 is SASEGT. This CDR3 is CASSPTEAFF. The CDR3, as DNA: TGTGCCAGCTCCCCGACTGAAGCTTTCTTT.

J is TRBJ2-2 and V is TRBV4-1, with a tentative D call TRBD2 (5 bases). CDR3 size: 15 residues. Trimming left V 4 bases short and J 5 bases short, with 14 bases between. CDR1 and CDR2 from the germline V gene are MGHRA and YSYEKL. The CDR3 here is CASSPPGVKTGELFF. CDR3 DNA sequence: TGCGCCAGCAGCCCCCCCGGGGTGAAAACCGGGGAGCTGTTTTTT.

The chain joins TRBV5-1 to TRBJ2-5, with 7 bases that match TRBD2. With V trimmed by 4 bases and J by 5 bases, 11 bases remained unmatched. Germline V gives CDR1 SGHRS, CDR2 YFSETQ. This CDR3 is built from 15 residues. CDR3 region: CASSDGGRRRETQYF. In nucleotides, the CDR3 is TGCGCCAGCAGCGACGGGGGGAGGCGGAGGGAGACCCAGTACTTC.

The chain employs TRBV5-6 and TRBJ2-7; D may be TRBD2 (6 bases). The CDR3 has 14 amino acids. Germline assignment: CDR1 SGHDT and CDR2 YYEEEE. Trimming cost V 0 bases and J 8 bases, with 15 bases left between them. CDR3 coding DNA: TGTGCCAGCAGCTTGGCGGGAGAGTCCCTCCAGCAGTACTTC. Amino acid sequence: CASSLAGESLQQYF.

The genes are TRBV7-8 and TRBJ2-3; 7 bases line up with TRBD2. This CDR3 comprises 17 residues. Per germline, CDR1 SGHVS and CDR2 FQNEAQ. Trimming cost V 4 bases and J 0 bases; bases outside gene matches: 10. The CDR3 DNA follows: TGTGCCAGCAGCTCCGAGGGTCTAGCGGTTAGCACAGATACGCAGTATTTT. Its protein is CASSSEGLAVSTDTQYF.

CDR3 amino acids: CASSPLPTKASSEQFF. CDR3 DNA: TGTGCCAGCTCCCCCCTCCCCACAAAGGCATCTAGTGAGCAGTTCTTC. The chain links TRBV18 to TRBJ2-1; D is ambiguous. V lost 6 bases and J lost 9, with 24 bases in between. This CDR3 has 16 amino acids. Looked up from germline, CDR1 is KGHSH and CDR2 is LQKENI.

The V call is TRBV15, the J call TRBJ2-6; 7 bases align to TRBD2. Unmatched junction bases numbered 12, after V lost 8 bases and J lost 2 bases. Germline CDR1 reads LNHNV; CDR2 reads YYDKDF (reference sequence). CDR3 length equals 17 residues. For the CDR3, the DNA is TGTGCCACCGGTCTATATAAGCGGGGTACTGGGGCCAACGTCCTGACTTTC. It is translated as CATGLYKRGTGANVLTF.

The rearrangement joins TRBV5-1 to TRBJ1-2; D is possibly TRBD1 (6 bases). This CDR3 is 15 amino acids long. CDR1 is SGHRS, CDR2 YFSETQ, per germline. V was clipped by 4 bases and J by 6 bases, with 19 bases between them. Written as DNA, the CDR3 is TGCGCCAGCAGCGAGACACTTACAGGGCTGGATGGCTACACCTTC. Translating gives CASSETLTGLDGYTF. Variable domain in full (rest from reference TRBV5-1 and TRBJ1-2): KAGVTQTPRYLIKTRGQQVTLSCSPISGHRSVSWYQQTPGQGLQFLFEYFSETQRNKGNFPGRFSGRQFSNSRSEMNVSTLELGDSALYLCASSETLTGLDGYTFGSGTRLTVV.

The rearrangement links TRBV18 to TRBJ2-7; 11 bases agree with TRBD2. From germline, CDR1 is KGHSH and CDR2 LQKENI. Germline trimming cut 3 bases from V and 2 bases from J; bases unmatched to any gene: 3. The CDR3 runs to 15 residues. The chain's CDR3 is CASSPGTSGTYEQYF. The CDR3 DNA sequence: TGTGCCAGCTCACCCGGGACTAGCGGAACCTACGAGCAGTACTTC.

The chain combines TRBV5-1 with TRBJ2-2, with TRBD1 as a possible D gene (5 bases). V dropped 0 bases and J dropped 7 bases, with 13 bases sitting between them. Looked up from germline, CDR1 is SGHRS and CDR2 is YFSETQ. The CDR3 length is 15 residues. In DNA form, the CDR3 reads TGCGCCAGCAGCTTGGTCCAGGGTGAGGTCGGGGAGCTGTTTTTT. Translating gives CASSLVQGEVGELFF.

The V gene is TRBV2, the J gene TRBJ1-1, with D possibly matching TRBD1 (6 bases). The ends were cut back, 6 bases at V and 7 bases at J, with 15 bases in the middle. The CDR3 is 13 amino acids. The germline CDR1 and CDR2 sequences are SNHLY and FYNNEI. The CDR3 nucleotides read TGTGCCAGCAGGGGAACAGGGTTTAGTGAAGCTTTCTTT. Translation: CASRGTGFSEAFF.

The genes are TRBV14 and TRBJ2-3; 9 nucleotides align to TRBD2. The CDR3 is made up of 19 amino acids. J gave up 2 bases and V 1 base, and 13 bases lay outside the gene matches. CDR1 is SGHDN, CDR2 FVKESK, per germline. The DNA of the CDR3 is TGTGCCAGCAGCCAAGGGCCCAGAAAGACTAGCGGATACACAGATACGCAGTATTTT. Translating gives CASSQGPRKTSGYTDTQYF. Full variable domain (outside the CDR3, taken from reference TRBV14 and TRBJ2-3): EAGVTQFPSHSVIEKGQTVTLRCDPISGHDNLYWYRRVMGKEIKFLLHFVKESKQDESGMPNNRFLAERTGGTYSTLKVQPAELEDSGVYFCASSQGPRKTSGYTDTQYFGPGTRLTVL.

This sequence joins TRBV10-2 and TRBJ1-1; D remains ambiguous. V lost 5 bases, J lost 1 base, and 5 bases lay in between. CDR1 WSHSY and CDR2 SAAADI come from the germline V gene. The CDR3 is made up of 12 amino acids. The CDR3 DNA sequence: TGCGCCAGCAGTCACGGGAACACTGAAGCTTTCTTT. It is translated as CASSHGNTEAFF.

The chain recombines TRBV6-1 with TRBJ1-2; 7 bases are a match to TRBD1. Germline loops: CDR1 MNHNS, CDR2 SASEGT. J lost 4 bases, V lost 6 bases, and 5 bases had no gene match. CDR3 length: 13 residues. CDR3 sequence reads: CASSPRQGYGYTF. The CDR3 DNA reads TGTGCCAGCAGCCCTAGACAGGGCTATGGCTACACCTTC.

The V gene is TRBV5-1, the J gene TRBJ2-7; D might be TRBD1 (5 bases). Germline assignment: CDR1 SGHRS and CDR2 YFSETQ. The CDR3 has 14 amino acids. The V gene lost 0 bases and the J gene lost 3 bases, with 10 bases spanning the gap. The CDR3 here is CASSLVQGVYEQYF. The CDR3 region has the DNA TGCGCCAGCAGCTTGGTGCAGGGTGTCTACGAGCAGTACTTC.

The gene calls are TRBV5-6 and TRBJ1-3; a weak D match, TRBD1 (5 bases). This CDR3 comprises 14 residues. The germline V gene has CDR1 SGHDT and CDR2 YYEEEE. V lost 4 bases to trimming and J lost 4 bases, with 12 bases between them. The DNA for the CDR3 is TGTGCCAGCAGCGCCGACAGCGACGGAAACACCATATATTTT. Protein sequence: CASSADSDGNTIYF.

This chain links TRBV27 with TRBJ1-1; TRBD1 matches 7 bases. The ends lost 6 bases at V and 0 bases at J; junction bases unmatched: 4. This CDR3 region has 14 residues. Germline CDR1 and CDR2: MNHEY and SMNVEV (reference sequence). DNA of the CDR3: TGTGCCAGCAGCCGGGGACAGATGAACACTGAAGCTTTCTTT. It yields the protein CASSRGQMNTEAFF.

V gene TRBV6-1 combines with J gene TRBJ1-1, with D possibly TRBD1 on 6 matching bases. CDR1 is MNHNS and CDR2 is SASEGT in the germline V gene. The CDR3 runs to 14 residues. With 4 bases removed from V and 4 bases from J, the gap between germline ends came to 13 bases. CDR3 in amino acids: CASSGEGEATEAFF. Written as DNA, the CDR3 is TGTGCCAGCAGTGGGGAGGGGGAAGCCACTGAAGCTTTCTTT.